The clone carrying this T cell receptor (beta chain) was recorded only once. What it recognizes is unknown. TCRdb re-called the 5' RACE reads through MiXCR, storing one row per CDR3 protein. This sample has approximately 540,000 distinct CDR3 sequences, with roughly 13% found just once. The data belong to a study of CD8 T cells in ankylosing spondylitis. Whole-study results and caveats: Past research had described some motif variants in reactive arthritis synovial fluid and blood. As reported, disease-linked clones showed significant enrichment in matched ankylosing spondylitis synovial fluid. One TCR beta motif, made up of about 8 highly homologous variants, appeared characteristic of ankylosing spondylitis blood.

This TCR derives from a male donor with ankylosing spondylitis. Sequencing was performed on blood, either unsorted or a sorted T cell fraction (not recorded which).

In DNA, the CDR3 is TGTGCCAGCAGTTCCCACGGACGGGCCTACGAGCAGTACTTC. Translating it yields CASSSHGRAYEQYF. The chain couples TRBV6-5 to TRBJ2-7; no clear D. Trimming removed 4 bases from V and 2 bases from J, with 12 bases in between. CDR3 length: 14 residues. Germline V gene data show CDR1 as MNHEY and CDR2 as SVGAGI.